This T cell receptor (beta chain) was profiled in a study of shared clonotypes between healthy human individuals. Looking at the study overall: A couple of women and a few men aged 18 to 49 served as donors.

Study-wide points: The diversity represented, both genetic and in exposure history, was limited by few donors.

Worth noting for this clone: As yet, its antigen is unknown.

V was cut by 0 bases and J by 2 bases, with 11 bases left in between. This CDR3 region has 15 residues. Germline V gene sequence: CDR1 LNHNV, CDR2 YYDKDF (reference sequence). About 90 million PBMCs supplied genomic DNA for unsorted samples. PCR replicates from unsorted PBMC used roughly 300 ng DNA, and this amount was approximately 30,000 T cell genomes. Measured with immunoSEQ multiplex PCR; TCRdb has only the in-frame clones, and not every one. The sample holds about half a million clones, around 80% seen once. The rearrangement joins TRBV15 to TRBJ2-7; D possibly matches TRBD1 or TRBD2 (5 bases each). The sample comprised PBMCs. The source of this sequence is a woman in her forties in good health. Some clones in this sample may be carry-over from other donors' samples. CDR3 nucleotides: TGTGCCACCAGCAGAGATCGGGGCAGGGCCTACGAGCAGTACTTC. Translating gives CATSRDRGRAYEQYF.